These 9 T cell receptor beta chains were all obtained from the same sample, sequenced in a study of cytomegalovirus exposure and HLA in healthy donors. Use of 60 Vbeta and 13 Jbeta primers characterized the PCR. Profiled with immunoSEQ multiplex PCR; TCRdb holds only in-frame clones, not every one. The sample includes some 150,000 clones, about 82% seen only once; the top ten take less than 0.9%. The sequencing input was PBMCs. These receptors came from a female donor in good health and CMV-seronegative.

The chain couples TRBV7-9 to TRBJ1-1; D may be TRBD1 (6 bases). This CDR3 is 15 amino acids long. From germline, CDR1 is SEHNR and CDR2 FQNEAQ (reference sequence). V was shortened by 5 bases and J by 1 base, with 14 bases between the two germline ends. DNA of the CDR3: TGTGCCAGCAGCCCTCATGAGGGACAGAACACTGAAGCTTTCTTT. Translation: CASSPHEGQNTEAFF. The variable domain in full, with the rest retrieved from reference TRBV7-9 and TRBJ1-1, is DTGVSQNPRHKITKRGQNVTFRCDPISEHNRLYWYRQTLGQGPEFLTYFQNEAQLEKSRLLSDRFSAERPKGSFSTLEIQRTEQGDSAMYLCASSPHEGQNTEAFFGQGTRLTVV.

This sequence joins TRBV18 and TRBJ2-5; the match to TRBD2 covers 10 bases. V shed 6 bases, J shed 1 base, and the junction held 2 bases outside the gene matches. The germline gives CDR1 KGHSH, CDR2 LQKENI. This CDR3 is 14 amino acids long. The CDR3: CASSLAGAQETQYF. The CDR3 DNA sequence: TGTGCCAGCTCTCTAGCGGGGGCCCAAGAGACCCAGTACTTC.

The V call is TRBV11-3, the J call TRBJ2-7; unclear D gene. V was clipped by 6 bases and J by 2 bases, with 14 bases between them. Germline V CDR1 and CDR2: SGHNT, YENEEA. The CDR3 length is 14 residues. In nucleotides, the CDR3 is TGTGCCAGCAGTTCCATCTCTGGGCCCTACGAGCAGTACTTC. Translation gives CASSSISGPYEQYF.

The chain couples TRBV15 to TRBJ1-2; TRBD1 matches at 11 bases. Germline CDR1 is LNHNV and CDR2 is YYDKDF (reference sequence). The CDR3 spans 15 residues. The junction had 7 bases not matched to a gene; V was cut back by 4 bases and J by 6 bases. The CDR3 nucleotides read TGTGCCACCAGCATCGGACAGGGGGCTATAGATGGCTACACCTTC. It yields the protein CATSIGQGAIDGYTF.

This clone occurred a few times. The CDR3 is CATGTSGTYNEQFF. In DNA, the CDR3 is TGTGCCACCGGGACTAGCGGGACCTACAATGAGCAGTTCTTC. The chain has TRBV27 and TRBJ2-1; 13 nucleotides line up with TRBD2. Germline-derived CDR1 and CDR2 are MNHEY and SMNVEV (reference sequence). Losses at the gene ends were 10 bases for V and 2 bases for J; bases not matched to a gene: 2. The CDR3 extends over 14 amino acids.

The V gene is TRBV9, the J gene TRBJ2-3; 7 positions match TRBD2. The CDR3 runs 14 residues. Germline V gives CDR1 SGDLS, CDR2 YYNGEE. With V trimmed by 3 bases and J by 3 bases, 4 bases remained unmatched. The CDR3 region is CASSAVSGTDTQYF. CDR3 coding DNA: TGTGCCAGCAGCGCCGTTAGCGGGACAGATACGCAGTATTTT.

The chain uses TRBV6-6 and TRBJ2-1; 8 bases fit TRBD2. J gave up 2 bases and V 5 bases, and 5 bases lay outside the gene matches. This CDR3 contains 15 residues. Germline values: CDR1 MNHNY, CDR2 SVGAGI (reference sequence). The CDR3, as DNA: TGTGCCAGCAGTCTACTAGCGGAGACCTACAATGAGCAGTTCTTC. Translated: CASSLLAETYNEQFF.

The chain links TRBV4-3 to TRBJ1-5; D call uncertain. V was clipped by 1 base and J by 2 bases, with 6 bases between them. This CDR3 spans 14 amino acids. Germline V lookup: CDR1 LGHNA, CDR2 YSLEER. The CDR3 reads CASSQVRGNQPQHF. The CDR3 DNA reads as TGCGCCAGCAGCCAAGTCCGGGGCAATCAGCCCCAGCATTTT.

CDR3 region: CASSSSGFGTGELFF. The CDR3 DNA is TGTGCCAGCAGCTCCTCAGGGTTCGGCACCGGGGAGCTGTTTTTT. This chain uses TRBV13 with TRBJ2-2; possibly TRBD1 for D (5 bases). From germline, CDR1 is PRHDT and CDR2 FYEKMQ (reference sequence). The CDR3 consists of 15 residues. The V gene lost 4 bases and the J gene lost 4 bases, with 13 bases spanning the gap.